This record covers a single T cell receptor beta chain. The sample is drawn from a study of blood T cell repertoires in COVID-19. Profiling relied on immunoSEQ multiplex PCR, and the TCRdb table lists in-frame clones only, not all of them. The profile shows about 200,000 clones, 70% to 90% of them singletons. Sequencing used peripheral blood. The TCR was taken from a woman in her seventies with active or convalescent COVID-19.

The CDR3 spells CASSLLSSSARKNNEQFF. CDR3 nucleotide sequence: TGTGCCAGCAGCTTATTATCTTCTTCAGCGAGGAAGAACAATGAGCAGTTCTTC. This chain connects TRBV13 to TRBJ2-1; D ambiguous. With 2 bases removed from V and 5 bases from J, the gap between germline ends came to 22 bases. CDR3 length: 18 amino acids. Germline loops: CDR1 PRHDT, CDR2 FYEKMQ (reference sequence). The complete variable domain, with remaining parts taken from reference TRBV13 and TRBJ2-1, reads AAGVIQSPRHLIKEKRETATLKCYPIPRHDTVYWYQQGPGQDPQFLISFYEKMQSDKGSIPDRFSAQQFSDYHSELNMSSLELGDSALYFCASSLLSSSARKNNEQFFGPGTRLTVL.